Shown below are 4 T cell receptor beta chains from a single sample sequenced in a study of graft-versus-host responses after intestinal transplantation. These receptors' antigens are unknown. Measured with immunoSEQ multiplex PCR; TCRdb has only the in-frame clones, and not every one. Of about 86,000 clones listed, about 85% are singletons. The specimen comprised unstimulated CD4+ T cells sorted from spleen or lymph node cells, sampled before transplant. Source of these receptors: a human donor who was the organ donor for an intestinal transplant.

The rearrangement uses TRBV9 and TRBJ2-2; D may be TRBD2 (6 bases). V lost 0 bases to trimming and J lost 6 bases, with 12 bases between them. Per germline, CDR1 SGDLS and CDR2 YYNGEE. This CDR3 contains 15 residues. The CDR3 sequence is CASSVVGGTAGELFF. In DNA form, the CDR3 reads TGTGCCAGCAGCGTAGTAGGAGGGACGGCCGGGGAGCTGTTTTTT.

The chain recombines TRBV2 with TRBJ1-2; TRBD1 might be the D (6 bases). Germline CDR1 SNHLY, CDR2 FYNNEI. This CDR3 spans 12 amino acids. The ends were cut back, 7 bases at V and 8 bases at J, with 14 bases in the middle. The CDR3 sequence is CASTPDSHGYTF. The CDR3 nucleotides are TGTGCCAGCACCCCGGACAGTCACGGCTACACCTTC.

This clone showed up just once. V gene TRBV21-1 combines with J gene TRBJ1-5. TRBV21-1 is described as a pseudogene. This CDR3 spans 15 amino acids. DNA for the CDR3: TGTGCCAGCAGCAAATGGGGGGATAGCAATCAGCCCCAGCATTTT. Its translation is CASSKWGDSNQPQHF.

The chain carries TRBV7-2 and TRBJ2-5; tentatively, D is TRBD1 (6 bases). V was cut by 5 bases and J by 2 bases, with 15 bases left in between. This CDR3 contains 15 residues. Germline assignment: CDR1 SGHTA and CDR2 FQGNSA. The CDR3 nucleotides read TGTGCCAGCAGCCCTCCCTGGGACAAACAAGAGACCCAGTACTTC. This translates into CASSPPWDKQETQYF.